What follows describes a single T cell receptor beta chain. Amplification targeted TCR beta CDR3 regions from RNA transcripts. When the TCR CDR3 underwent first-round RT-PCR, the HTBI primer set was used. TCRdb passed the multiplex PCR reads through MiXCR, listing each CDR3 protein once. The sample includes 600,000 to 650,000 distinct CDR3 sequences, 20% of them seen just once. The record originates from a study of T cells in Graves' hyperthyroidism and ophthalmopathy. V lost 5 bases and J lost 2, with 18 bases in between. The length of the CDR3 is 16 residues. Germline V gene sequence: CDR1 SGHTS, CDR2 YDEGEE.

This clonotype originated in a man aged 25 to 40 with Graves' ophthalmopathy. The sample consisted of blood. The chain employs TRBV5-8 and TRBJ2-3, with a tentative D call TRBD2 (6 bases). CDR3 nucleotides: TGTGCCAGCAGTACTACCGGGACTGGGAACACAGATACGCAGTATTTT. It encodes CASSTTGTGNTDTQYF.